Listed below are T cell receptor beta chains from one sample, sequenced in a study of T cell responses to AZD1222 COVID-19 vaccine. Some clones are missing from TCRdb's copy, which holds only in-frame ones; the method was immunoSEQ multiplex PCR. The sample consists of about 110,000 clones, roughly 87% of them appearing once. Sample: peripheral blood, taken on day 0 of MenACWY control vaccination. These receptor sequences come from an adult in good health. Both conserved end residues are part of each CDR3. Fields, in order: V gene, clone size, CDR3 length, D gene, J gene, CDR3 DNA, CDR3 protein. A D gene is named only where the DNA matches it firmly. Clone size is stated in some rows and not others, as once, few, many or a class when expanded.

TRBV2	once	14	NA	TRBJ2-5	TGTGCCAGCCCGTCACGGGGCAGGTGGGAGACCCAGTACTTC	CASPSRGRWETQYF
TRBV10-2	NA	12	NA	TRBJ2-2	TGCGCCAGCAGTCAGGGATCCGGGGAGCTGTTTTTT	CASSQGSGELFF
TRBV3-1/TRBV3-2	NA	16	TRBD2	TRBJ2-3	TGTGCCAGCAGCTTGGAACGACTAGCGGGGGCAGATACGCAGTATTTT	CASSLERLAGADTQYF
TRBV12-1	NA	15	NA	TRBJ2-3	TGTGCCAGCAGCCCAGCTCGCGGGGGGCCAGATACGCAGTATTTT	CASSPARGGPDTQYF
TRBV30	once	13	NA	TRBJ2-7	TGTGCCTGGAGTAGACGTTCAGTGAACGAGCAGTACTTC	CAWSRRSVNEQYF
TRBV6-5	NA	15	TRBD1	TRBJ1-6	TGTGCCAGCAGTTCGACCGGGACAGGGGAGTCACCCCTCCACTTT	CASSSTGTGESPLHF
TRBV10-3	NA	13	NA	TRBJ2-7	TGTGCCATCAACGGCGGGAACTCTTACGAGCAGTACTTC	CAINGGNSYEQYF
TRBV10-3	NA	17	NA	TRBJ1-6	TGTGCCATCAGTGAGTCAGGGGCTCTGGGGGGCGATTCACCCCTCCACTTT	CAISESGALGGDSPLHF
TRBV7-9	NA	16	TRBD2	TRBJ2-1	TGTGCCAGCAGCAGAGTAGCGGGGGGTTCCTACAATGAGCAGTTCTTC	CASSRVAGGSYNEQFF
TRBV18	NA	14	TRBD1	TRBJ1-2	TGTGCCAGCTCACGTGGACAGGGGGACTATGGCTACACCTTC	CASSRGQGDYGYTF
TRBV7-9	once	13	TRBD1	TRBJ1-4	TGTGCCAGCAGCTTAGACAGGGGGGAAAAACTGTTTTTT	CASSLDRGEKLFF
TRBV11-3	NA	13	NA	TRBJ2-3	TGTGCCAGCAGCTTAGGCCGCCGGGATACGCAGTATTTT	CASSLGRRDTQYF
TRBV7-2	NA	16	TRBD1	TRBJ1-4	TGTGCCAGCAGCACCAGGACAGGGGGAACTAATGAAAAACTGTTTTTT	CASSTRTGGTNEKLFF
TRBV6-5	NA	15	TRBD1	TRBJ2-7	TGTGCCAGCAGTTACTCGTTGGACAGGGACTACGAGCAGTACTTC	CASSYSLDRDYEQYF
TRBV6-1	NA	12	TRBD1	TRBJ2-4	TGTGCCAGCAAGGGGACAGGGAACATTCAGTACTTC	CASKGTGNIQYF
TRBV30	NA	16	NA	TRBJ2-5	TGTGCCTGGAGTGACCATCGGTTGTGGGAGCAAGAGACCCAGTACTTC	CAWSDHRLWEQETQYF
TRBV7-8	NA	14	TRBD1	TRBJ1-2	TGTGCCAGCAGCTTGGACAGGGGGCGTTATGGCTACACCTTC	CASSLDRGRYGYTF
TRBV2	NA	18	TRBD1	TRBJ1-5	TGTGCCAGCAGTACCCGGACAGGGTTCCTCGGTAGCAATCAGCCCCAGCATTTT	CASSTRTGFLGSNQPQHF
TRBV27	NA	16	NA	TRBJ2-3	TGTGCCAGCAGCGAGCAGATTAGCAGTTACACAGATACGCAGTATTTT	CASSEQISSYTDTQYF
TRBV21-1	NA	10	NA	TRBJ2-1	TGTGCCAGCAGCCCCCCAAAGCAGTTCTTC	CASSPPKQFF
TRBV6-6	NA	12	NA	TRBJ1-2	TGTGCCAGCAGTGACGACAGTGTTGGCTACACCTTC	CASSDDSVGYTF
TRBV20-1	once	15	NA	TRBJ1-6	TGCAGTGCTAGTGTCGGGGACGTAGATAATTCACCCCTCCACTTT	CSASVGDVDNSPLHF
TRBV7-9	NA	15	NA	TRBJ2-7	TGTGCCAGCAGCCCAACCAGGGTTGTCTTAGGCGAGCAGTACTTC	CASSPTRVVLGEQYF
TRBV5-4	NA	13	NA	TRBJ1-2	TGTGCCAGCAGCTCTAAAAACAACTATGGCTACACCTTC	CASSSKNNYGYTF
TRBV28	NA	14	NA	TRBJ1-5	TGTGCCAGCCACCCTGGGGCCGGCAATCAGCCCCAGCATTTT	CASHPGAGNQPQHF